These 20 T cell receptor beta chains originate from one sample sequenced in a study of shared clonotypes between healthy human individuals. Here immunoSEQ multiplex PCR was the method, and the copy in TCRdb shows in-frame clones only, minus some. The data show roughly 520,000 clones, with roughly 95% seen just once and about 0.06% held by the top ten. The sample consisted of naive CD4+ T cells sorted from blood. Regarding subset: CD45RA+ positively selected. These TCRs come from a woman aged 25 to 39 in good health.

The V call is TRBV7-3, the J call TRBJ2-1; D is possibly TRBD2 (6 bases). With 1 base removed from V and 8 bases from J, the gap between germline ends came to 15 bases. CDR3 size: 15 residues. Germline V gene lookup returns CDR1 SGHTA and CDR2 FQGTGA. The CDR3 reads CASSLSSARGDEQFF. The CDR3 DNA reads TGTGCCAGCAGCTTAAGTTCAGCGCGGGGCGATGAGCAGTTCTTC.

The genes are TRBV19 and TRBJ2-5; the match to TRBD2 covers 9 bases. V lost 7 bases to trimming and J lost 4 bases; unmatched junction nucleotides: 4. This CDR3 region has 13 residues. CDR1 and CDR2 from the germline V gene are LNHDA and SQIVND (reference sequence). Written as DNA, the CDR3 is TGTGCCAGTAAACATAGCGGGAGAGAGACCCAGTACTTC. Protein: CASKHSGRETQYF.

The rearrangement links TRBV15 to TRBJ2-1, with a tentative D call TRBD1 (5 bases). The germline gives CDR1 LNHNV, CDR2 YYDKDF (reference sequence). Deletions cut 0 bases from V and 5 bases from J, with 11 bases between. CDR3 length equals 15 residues. The CDR3 loop is CATSRDLVGDNEQFF. The CDR3 coding sequence is TGTGCCACCAGCAGAGATCTGGTAGGGGACAATGAGCAGTTCTTC.

The rearrangement joins TRBV4-1 to TRBJ2-5; possibly TRBD1 for D (5 bases). The J call could be wrong; TRBJ2-7 is a better fit for the DNA end. The CDR3 has 12 residues. Germline values: CDR1 MGHRA, CDR2 YSYEKL. CDR3 nucleotides: TGCGCCAGCAGCCAGCAGGGATACGAGCAGTACTTC. It encodes CASSQQGYEQYF.

This sequence joins TRBV5-5 and TRBJ1-5; no firm D call. CDR3 length: 12 amino acids. Germline lookup yields CDR1 SGHKS and CDR2 YYEKEE (reference sequence). V lost 0 bases and J lost 6, with 4 bases in between. The CDR3 spells CASSLAGQPQHF. The DNA of the CDR3 is TGTGCCAGCAGCTTGGCCGGTCAGCCCCAGCATTTT.

The rearrangement uses TRBV7-8 and TRBJ1-3, with D tentatively TRBD1 (6 bases). The germline gives CDR1 SGHVS, CDR2 FQNEAQ. Trimming removed 5 bases at V and 4 bases at J, with 15 bases between. CDR3 length equals 15 residues. CDR3 sequence reads: CASSARQVPGNTIYF. The CDR3 nucleotides read TGTGCCAGCAGCGCCCGACAGGTCCCGGGAAACACCATATATTTT.

The chain employs TRBV5-8 and TRBJ1-2; D unresolved. CDR3 size: 14 residues. Per germline, CDR1 SGHTS and CDR2 YDEGEE. Trimming removed 0 bases from V and 5 bases from J, with 11 bases in between. CDR3 in amino acids: CASSLAIVVYGYTF. CDR3 DNA sequence: TGTGCCAGCAGCTTGGCGATAGTTGTTTATGGCTACACCTTC.

This sequence joins TRBV5-1 and TRBJ2-1, with 10 bases lining up with TRBD2. V trimming: 3 bases; J trimming: 4 bases; junction bases outside the gene matches: 4. The CDR3 consists of 15 residues. Germline CDR1 reads SGHRS; CDR2 reads YFSETQ. The CDR3 here is CASSSGSGGYNEQFF. CDR3 nucleotides: TGCGCCAGCAGCTCAGGTAGCGGGGGGTACAATGAGCAGTTCTTC.

This clone was detected once. This chain uses TRBV7-2 with TRBJ2-1; tentatively, D is TRBD2 (6 bases). The CDR3 consists of 15 residues. The ends were cut back, 5 bases at V and 1 base at J, with 12 bases in the middle. CDR1 and CDR2 (germline): SGHTA, FQGNSA. The DNA of the CDR3 is TGTGCCAGCAGCCGTAGCGGTACGTCCTACAATGAGCAGTTCTTC. Its translation is CASSRSGTSYNEQFF. The full variable domain, its missing parts supplied by reference TRBV7-2 and TRBJ2-1, is GAGVSQSPSNKVTEKGKDVELRCDPISGHTALYWYRQSLGQGLEFLIYFQGNSAPDKSGLPSDRFSAERTGGSVSTLTIQRTQQEDSAVYLCASSRSGTSYNEQFFGPGTRLTVL.

The V call is TRBV27, the J call TRBJ1-3; D not certain. Germline lookup yields CDR1 MNHEY and CDR2 SMNVEV (reference sequence). This CDR3 has 15 amino acids. V lost 5 bases, J lost 4 bases, and 15 bases lay in between. Written as DNA, the CDR3 is TGTGCCAGCAGTCCCTCCGGGAACCTCGGAAACACCATATATTTT. This encodes CASSPSGNLGNTIYF.

The chain carries TRBV2 and TRBJ2-5; TRBD2 is a possible D gene (5 bases). The CDR3 runs 12 residues. The V and J ends lost 7 bases and 5 bases respectively, with 11 bases between them. CDR1 and CDR2 (germline): SNHLY, FYNNEI. For the CDR3, the DNA is TGTGCCAGCACCGGGGATGATGAGACCCAGTACTTC. The encoded protein is CASTGDDETQYF.

This chain's CDR3 is CSALVTDTQYF. CDR3 nucleotides: TGCAGTGCGTTGGTCACAGATACGCAGTATTTT. The chain joins TRBV20-1 to TRBJ2-3, with D unclear. Germline values: CDR1 DFQATT, CDR2 SNEGSKA (reference sequence). This CDR3 contains 11 residues. The V end lost 6 bases, the J end lost 2 bases, and 6 bases lay between the germline ends.

The rearrangement links TRBV28 to TRBJ2-7; 7 bases map to TRBD2. The germline CDR1 and CDR2 sequences are MDHEN and SYDVKM. The V segment lost 6 bases and the J segment 6 bases; nucleotides outside the gene matches: 14. This CDR3 contains 15 residues. CDR3 loop: CASSLGGAGYGEQYF. CDR3 DNA: TGTGCCAGCAGCCTCGGGGGAGCGGGATACGGCGAGCAGTACTTC. The variable domain in full, with the rest retrieved from reference TRBV28 and TRBJ2-7, is DVKVTQSSRYLVKRTGEKVFLECVQDMDHENMFWYRQDPGLGLRLIYFSYDVKMKEKGDIPEGYSVSREKKERFSLILESASTNQTSMYLCASSLGGAGYGEQYFGPGTRLTVT.

This clone was counted once. The chain recombines TRBV19 with TRBJ1-1, with TRBD1 identical over 8 bases. CDR3 length: 15 amino acids. Germline-derived CDR1 and CDR2 are LNHDA and SQIVND (reference sequence). Trimming cost V 5 bases and J 1 base; bases outside gene matches: 6. CDR3 protein: CASSGQGFGNTEAFF. The CDR3 bases are TGTGCCAGTAGTGGACAGGGTTTCGGGAACACTGAAGCTTTCTTT.

The chain employs TRBV7-6 and TRBJ2-3; 8 bases line up with TRBD2. The length of the CDR3 is 15 residues. Germline V gene sequence: CDR1 SGHVS, CDR2 FNYEAQ. J lost 5 bases, V lost 4 bases, and 8 bases had no gene match. The CDR3 is CASSSPGGSGDTQYF. The DNA for the CDR3 is TGTGCCAGCAGCTCACCGGGGGGGAGCGGAGATACGCAGTATTTT.

The rearrangement links TRBV5-4 to TRBJ2-3, with a weak D call TRBD1 (6 bases). Germline CDR1 is SGHNT and CDR2 is YYREEE (reference sequence). Between the trimmed V and J ends, which lost 3 bases and 0 bases, there was a span of 17 bases. This CDR3 region has 17 residues. CDR3 coding DNA: TGTGCCAGCAGCTCACCAGTATCGAGGGGGAGCACAGATACGCAGTATTTT. Its protein product is CASSSPVSRGSTDTQYF.

The rearrangement links TRBV21-1 to TRBJ2-2; no DNA check was done on the table's D call, TRBD1. TRBV21-1 constitutes a pseudogene. The CDR3 sequence is 15 residues long. The CDR3: CAPRPGDTPTGELFF. DNA for the CDR3: TGTGCCCCCCGCCCCGGGGACACCCCCACCGGGGAGCTGTTTTTT.

This chain links TRBV5-1 with TRBJ2-1; 8 nucleotides line up with TRBD2. The CDR3 has 16 residues. Germline V CDR1 and CDR2: SGHRS, YFSETQ. The V and J ends lost 6 bases and 3 bases, in that order; junction bases with no gene match: 11. The CDR3 sequence: CASTASGRGYYNEQFF. In nucleotides, the CDR3 is TGCGCCAGCACCGCAAGCGGGAGAGGGTACTACAATGAGCAGTTCTTC.

This rearrangement joins TRBV6-5 to TRBJ2-7; D not certain. CDR1 and CDR2 from the germline V gene are MNHEY and SVGAGI. The CDR3 sequence is 15 residues long. Trimming pared 0 bases from V and 7 bases from J, leaving 16 bases between. The CDR3 sequence: CASSYSGNTPTEQYF. The CDR3 DNA sequence: TGTGCCAGCAGTTACTCGGGCAACACTCCTACGGAGCAGTACTTC.

The genes are TRBV10-2 and TRBJ2-3; 8 bases align to TRBD2. The CDR3 sequence is 14 residues long. Germline V CDR1 and CDR2: WSHSY, SAAADI. After removal of 7 bases from V and 6 bases from J, the junction contained 9 bases not matched to a gene. The CDR3 is CASMTAGEADTQYF. In nucleotides, the CDR3 is TGCGCCAGCATGACAGCGGGAGAAGCTGATACGCAGTATTTT.